The TCR beta chain described here comes from a study of CD8+ T cells in alopecia areata (dated by TCRdb to 2017 to 2018). Describing the broader study: The treated patients, all with moderate-to-severe alopecia areata, were enrolled in an open-label pilot trial of oral tofacitinib given at 5 to 10 mg twice daily. RNA was obtained with the PAXgene miRNA kit for fixed scalp, the miRNeasy kit for PBMCs, and the RNeasy kit for mouse skin. In humans, TCRbeta sequencing was performed on scalp tissue and on sorted CD4+ and CD8+ peripheral blood T cells from healthy controls and from patients with patchy or totalis/universalis alopecia areata. In treated patients, disease severity was measured using the SALT score, which gives the percentage of scalp surface area affected. Patients on tofacitinib were biopsied at baseline and after 4 and 24 weeks of treatment, and several of the patients also had a later scalp biopsy. High-throughput TCRbeta sequencing was used to examine T cell clonal expansion in alopecia areata in both the C3H/HeJ mouse model and human patients. Scalp clonality was compared among normal scalp (n=4), patchy alopecia areata scalp (n=8), and alopecia totalis/universalis scalp (n=8). Tofacitinib was given for 6 to 18 months, followed by 6 months of follow-up off drug to assess delayed response and recurrence. TCRbeta CDR3 regions were amplified by immunoSEQ multiplex PCR with 35 Vbeta forward and 13 Jbeta reverse primers.

What the study reported, not specific to this receptor: Shared TCR sequences between patients were less evident than in mice, which may be partly attributable to HLA diversity in the patient population. Resident alphabeta T cells in normal human skin are also sequenced, complicating scalp TCR repertoire analysis, unlike mouse skin dominated by gammadelta T cells. Scalp clonality and the number of expanded CD8+ clones among the top 100 scalp clones were significantly decreased by tofacitinib. Higher clonality and more expanded CD8+ clones were observed in lesional scalp than in normal scalp, particularly in alopecia totalis/universalis, a finding suggestive of antigenic drive. During tofacitinib treatment, many expanded lesional clones stuck around in both scalp and blood, and this persistence may partly explain why relapse happens after treatment is stopped. Because the treated cohort was small and included a single nonresponder, larger studies are needed to assess links between baseline CD8+ expansion and response.

Comments on this clone: Its specific antigen is unknown. One base away there is no much larger clone; base qualities are not given.

The library was built by means of the immunoSEQ multiplex PCR assay. To provide template for TCR sequencing, every sample had RNA extracted and reverse transcribed into cDNA. SuperScript III was used to make first-strand cDNA, primed with a 2:1 mix of oligo-dT and random hexamers. A synthetic immune receptor repertoire was used to measure amplification bias, and any remaining bias was corrected computationally. The authors' pipeline ran thus. Raw reads were preprocessed to remove errors, and CDR3 was defined according to IMGT conventions as the region from the conserved cysteine to phenylalanine. Clonality was computed by normalizing Shannon entropy by log2 of the number of productive unique TCRs and subtracting the result from 1. CD4 or CD8 identity of scalp clones was inferred by cross-referencing scalp TCRbeta sequences with sorted blood CD4 and CD8 repertoires. The table comes from immuneACCESS by way of TCRdb, which keeps in-frame sequences with V and J called. Part of the clones is missing from these tables; in studies checked, under half for an unresolved V gene and the rest for unknown reasons. The DNA gave D and trimming, while V, J and clone size come from that table. Counted in this sample were 180,000 or so clones; approximately 51% of them appeared once. Clones ranked in the top ten supply 9.5% to 13% of the sample.

The treatment or condition label for this specimen denotes: oral pan-JAK inhibitor, 5-10 mg twice daily. From alopecia areata patients, peripheral blood was collected along with lesional scalp punch biopsies. PBMCs were separated by density centrifugation and stained for CD3, CD4 and CD8, after which CD4+ and CD8+ T cells were sorted on a FACSAria. A distance of 14 bases separates the germline ends of V and J, which lose 4 bases and 1 base respectively. From the cysteine up to the phenylalanine, the CDR3 has a length of 14 residues. Of the read, only the CDR3 DNA is kept; its 42 bases are in frame from base 1. The germline V gene (reference sequence) yields GTSNPN for CDR1 and SVGIG for CDR2.

The receptor comes from a human donor with alopecia areata. Sequences were derived from CD8+ T cells sorted from blood, sampled around week 53, from a patient treated with tofacitinib. The chain is assembled from TRBV30 and TRBJ2-7; the D gene is perhaps TRBD2, on 6 matching bases. The DNA is as follows: TGTGCCTGGAAGGGCTGGCGGGATTCCTACGAGCAGTACTTC. The resulting protein is CAWKGWRDSYEQYF.